This TCR beta chain was retrieved from a study of identical twins. TCRdb used MiXCR to reprocess the 5' RACE reads, holding one entry per CDR3 protein. The data contain 250,000 to 350,000 distinct CDR3 sequences, roughly 8.6% of them singletons. The CDR3 spans 14 amino acids, including both terminal residues. Germline CDR1 MNHEY, CDR2 SMNVEV (reference sequence). With respect to this clonotype: The limits of the CDR3 on the DNA are not certain, so only TCRdb's listed CDR3 is given.

The sample was also linked to a second study, of yellow fever vaccine responses in identical twins.

The specimen sequenced was memory (CD45RO+) T cells sorted from blood. The chain links TRBV27 to TRBJ2-3; the table's D call TRBD1 went unverified against the DNA. This clonotype was obtained from a woman under 30 in good health. The CDR3 loop is CASSSSSLADTQYF.